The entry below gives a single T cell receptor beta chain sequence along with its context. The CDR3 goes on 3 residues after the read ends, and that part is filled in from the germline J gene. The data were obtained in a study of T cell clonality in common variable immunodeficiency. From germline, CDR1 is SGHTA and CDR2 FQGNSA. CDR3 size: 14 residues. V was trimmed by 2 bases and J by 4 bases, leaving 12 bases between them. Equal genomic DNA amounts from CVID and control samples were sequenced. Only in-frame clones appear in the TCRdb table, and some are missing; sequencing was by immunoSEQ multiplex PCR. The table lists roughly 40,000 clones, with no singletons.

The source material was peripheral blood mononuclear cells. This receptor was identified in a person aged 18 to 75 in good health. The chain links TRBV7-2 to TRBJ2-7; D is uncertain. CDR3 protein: CASSLSSPRYEQYF. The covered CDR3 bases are TGTGCCAGCAGCTTAAGTAGCCCTAGGTACGAG.